The TCR beta chain described here comes from a study of identical twins. Study-wide results and limits: There was more out-of-frame TCR alpha sharing in monozygotic twins than models estimated. Some out-of-frame alpha sequences were shared by twins, and these showed excess low generation probability.

No donor was unhealthy or non-Caucasian. Trimming left V 6 bases short and J 1 base short, with 9 bases between. Germline-derived CDR1 and CDR2 are KGHSH and LQKENI. The CDR3 runs to 13 residues. About this clonotype: Antigen unknown.

cDNA carried unique molecular identifiers, and a universal primer site was added by template switching. TCRdb reprocessed the 5' RACE reads via MiXCR and lists one record per CDR3 protein. This sample has a few hundred thousand distinct CDR3 sequences; over 9.5% occur once, and the top ten carry more than 8.5%. Input material: memory T cells sorted from blood. The V call is TRBV18, the J call TRBJ1-1; D remains ambiguous. The TCR sequence derives from a man in his forties or fifties in good health. The CDR3 sequence: CASSLHKNTEAFF. For the CDR3, the DNA is TGTGCCAGCTCCTTACATAAGAACACTGAAGCTTTCTTT.